Listed here is a single T cell receptor beta chain. Its antigen is unidentified. The sample is drawn from a study of OX40 agonist ivuxolimab in advanced cancers. General study findings and limits: Also showing low normalized T-cell clonal expansion were some of the nonresponders.

V lost 6 bases to trimming and J lost 2 bases, with 17 bases between them. The CDR3 has 15 residues. Germline values: CDR1 MNHNY, CDR2 SVGAGI (reference sequence). Assay: immunoSEQ multiplex PCR; the TCRdb copy retains only in-frame clones and omits some. The sample comprises about 94,000 clones, approximately 93% of which are singletons, and approximately 0.18% rests with the top ten. This receptor was identified in an adult with an advanced solid tumor such as melanoma, head and neck, liver or kidney cancer. The source material was CD4+ or CD8+ T cells sorted from blood, sampled in a trial of the OX40 agonist ivuxolimab. This chain joins TRBV6-6 and TRBJ2-7; D call uncertain. CDR3 amino acids: CASSEPGRATYEQYF. The DNA of the CDR3 is TGTGCCAGCAGCGAGCCGGGTCGGGCTACCTACGAGCAGTACTTC.